One sample yielded the 18 T cell receptor beta chains listed below, sequenced in a study of CD8 T cells in ankylosing spondylitis. TCRdb recomputed calls from the 5' RACE reads with MiXCR, one row per CDR3 protein. The sample has around 340,000 distinct CDR3 sequences, 14% to 15% seen once. The sequenced material came from blood, either unsorted or a sorted T cell fraction (not recorded which). These TCRs come from a male donor with ankylosing spondylitis or in good health (not recorded which).

This clonotype was observed at least ten times. Here the CDR3 reads CASKPQGVNTEAFF. The CDR3 nucleotides read TGTGCCAGCAAACCTCAGGGGGTGAACACTGAAGCTTTCTTT. The gene calls are TRBV12-3 or TRBV12-4 and TRBJ1-1; 7 bases map to TRBD1. There are 14 residues in the CDR3. Germline trimming cut 7 bases from V and 0 bases from J; bases unmatched to any gene: 5.

The chain couples TRBV7-8 to TRBJ1-1, with no clear D. V was cut by 5 bases and J by 2 bases, with 15 bases left in between. CDR3 length equals 15 residues. The V gene's germline CDR1 is SGHVS and CDR2 FQNEAQ. CDR3 sequence (DNA): TGTGCCAGCAGCCCCCCGGCCGGGCTCAACACTGAAGCTTTCTTT. Its translation: CASSPPAGLNTEAFF.

This clonotype has a handful of counts. The chain combines TRBV6-1 with TRBJ2-7, with 7 bases fitting TRBD1. J was trimmed by 0 bases and V by 10 bases; bases with no gene match: 9. CDR1 and CDR2 from the germline V gene are MNHNS and SASEGT. The CDR3 is made up of 14 amino acids. The CDR3 region is CATSGQFSSYEQYF. Written as DNA, the CDR3 is TGTGCCACTTCGGGACAGTTCAGCTCCTACGAGCAGTACTTC.

V gene TRBV29-1 combines with J gene TRBJ1-1; no definite D call. Trimming removed 4 bases at V and 0 bases at J, with 9 bases between. The germline CDR1 and CDR2 sequences are SQVTM and ANQGSEA. CDR3 length: 13 amino acids. CDR3 sequence reads: CSVGALMNTEAFF. The CDR3 nucleotides read TGCAGCGTTGGAGCACTTATGAACACTGAAGCTTTCTTT.

The CDR3 here is CSARDQYTSYNEQFF. CDR3 in DNA: TGCAGTGCTAGAGACCAATATACCTCCTACAATGAGCAGTTCTTC. The chain uses TRBV20-1 and TRBJ2-1; D uncertain. Germline CDR1 and CDR2: DFQATT and SNEGSKA (reference sequence). The V end was cut by 0 bases, the J end by 0 bases, with 9 bases between. CDR3 length equals 15 residues.

The chain uses TRBV7-2 and TRBJ1-2; weak D call: TRBD1 (5 bases). This CDR3 is built from 16 residues. Trimming removed 5 bases from V and 3 bases from J, with 19 bases in between. Germline CDR1 reads SGHTA; CDR2 reads FQGNSA. The CDR3 coding sequence is TGTGCCAGCAGCCTAAGACTACGCGGGACGGACTATGGCTACACCTTC. Its translation is CASSLRLRGTDYGYTF.

V is TRBV12-3 or TRBV12-4 and J is TRBJ2-3, with 13 bases that match TRBD2. The CDR3 runs to 16 residues. The ends lost 3 bases at V and 4 bases at J; junction bases unmatched: 4. CDR3 in amino acids: CASSFGLAGAADTQYF. In nucleotides, the CDR3 is TGTGCCAGCAGTTTTGGACTAGCGGGGGCAGCAGATACGCAGTATTTT.

This clonotype was picked up many times. The chain has TRBV12-3 or TRBV12-4 and TRBJ2-5; 9 bases align to TRBD1. Trimming took 5 bases from V and 0 from J; bases not matched to a gene: 4. The CDR3 loop spans 15 amino acids. CDR3 nucleotide sequence: TGTGCCAGCAGTCCCGGACAGGGGTACCAAGAGACCCAGTACTTC. Encoded protein: CASSPGQGYQETQYF.

This clonotype was seen a few times. The V and J genes are TRBV30 and TRBJ1-1; the D is unclear. The CDR3 has 12 residues. Germline values: CDR1 GTSNPN, CDR2 SVGIG (reference sequence). Between the trimmed V and J ends, which lost 3 bases and 5 bases, there was a span of 10 bases. The CDR3 here is CAWRVSGTEAFF. CDR3 DNA: TGTGCCTGGAGGGTTTCGGGGACTGAAGCTTTCTTT.

The CDR3 loop is CASSSRPGATNYGYTF. The CDR3 DNA reads as TGTGCCAGCAGTTCGCGCCCCGGGGCGACTAACTATGGCTACACCTTC. This chain connects TRBV27 to TRBJ1-2, with a weak D call TRBD1 (5 bases). Germline CDR1 reads MNHEY; CDR2 reads SMNVEV (reference sequence). The V and J ends lost 4 bases and 0 bases respectively, with 15 bases between them. CDR3 size: 16 residues.

The chain carries TRBV5-1 and TRBJ2-5; no definite D call. V was shortened by 0 bases and J by 5 bases, with 14 bases between the two germline ends. Germline loops: CDR1 SGHRS, CDR2 YFSETQ. There are 15 residues in the CDR3. CDR3 loop: CASSLAAKDVETQYF. The CDR3 coding sequence is TGCGCCAGCAGCTTGGCTGCCAAAGACGTGGAGACCCAGTACTTC.

The chain has TRBV3-1 and TRBJ2-1; no clear D gene. Trimming pared 7 bases from V and 5 bases from J, leaving 18 bases between. The CDR3 spans 15 residues. In germline, CDR1 is LGHDT, CDR2 YNNKEL (reference sequence). The DNA for the CDR3 is TGTGCCAGCACCCGCCAAGGGATGGGCAACAATGAGCAGTTCTTC. Translated: CASTRQGMGNNEQFF.

In its sample, this clonotype was seen a few times. This rearrangement joins TRBV5-1 to TRBJ1-2; 7 bases fit TRBD1. Trimming at V came to 4 bases and at J to 5 bases, leaving 8 bases not matched to a gene. The CDR3 runs to 14 residues. CDR1 is SGHRS, CDR2 YFSETQ, per germline. The CDR3 sequence is CASSPQGGEYGYTF. In DNA, the CDR3 is TGCGCCAGCAGCCCCCAGGGGGGCGAGTATGGCTACACCTTC.

This clonotype was seen a handful of times. This chain connects TRBV10-3 to TRBJ1-1; 8 positions match TRBD1. The CDR3 spans 13 residues. In germline, CDR1 is ENHRY, CDR2 SYGVKD. J was trimmed by 4 bases and V by 6 bases; bases with no gene match: 4. As DNA, the CDR3 is TGTGCCATCAGGGCCACAGGGGGCACTGAAGCTTTCTTT. It yields the protein CAIRATGGTEAFF.

In this sample, this clonotype turned up a few times. V and J are TRBV18 and TRBJ2-5; D remains ambiguous. Germline values: CDR1 KGHSH, CDR2 LQKENI. Deletions cut 0 bases from V and 2 bases from J, with 4 bases between. The length of the CDR3 is 13 residues. CDR3 DNA: TGTGCCAGCTCACCACCGGGACAAGAGACCCAGTACTTC. Its translation is CASSPPGQETQYF.

This clonotype was seen ten or more times. The chain employs TRBV7-2 and TRBJ1-5; the match to TRBD1 covers 7 bases. CDR3 length: 14 amino acids. Trimming at V came to 0 bases and at J to 5 bases, leaving 1 base not matched to a gene. CDR1 SGHTA and CDR2 FQGNSA come from the germline V gene. Here the CDR3 DNA reads TGTGCCAGCAGCTTAGCAGGGGGCGATCAGCCCCAGCATTTT. Its protein is CASSLAGGDQPQHF.

The chain carries TRBV29-1 and TRBJ2-4; TRBD2 matches at 8 bases. The germline CDR1 and CDR2 sequences are SQVTM and ANQGSEA. The junction had 2 bases not matched to a gene; V was cut back by 1 base and J by 0 bases. The CDR3 is 15 residues long. The CDR3 DNA reads as TGCAGCGTTGAAGGAGCGGGGGAAGCCAAAAACATTCAGTACTTC. Translation gives CSVEGAGEAKNIQYF.

This clonotype was counted ten times or more. This chain joins TRBV12-5 and TRBJ2-1; D might be TRBD1 (5 bases). V gave up 1 base and J gave up 2 bases, with 6 bases separating them. Germline V gene lookup returns CDR1 LGHNT and CDR2 FRNRAP. The CDR3 has 14 amino acids. The CDR3 DNA reads as TGTGCTAGTGGTTTGGGGACAACCTACAATGAGCAGTTCTTC. As protein: CASGLGTTYNEQFF.